These T cell receptor beta chains were read from a single sample in a study of blood T cell repertoires in COVID-19. Measured with immunoSEQ multiplex PCR; TCRdb has only the in-frame clones, and not every one. The sample lists hundreds of thousands of clones; about nine tenths were seen once. Sample: peripheral blood. These receptors were taken from a woman in her twenties or thirties with COVID-19, enrolled during active disease. The CDR3 runs from the conserved cysteine through the conserved F or W. D genes are given only for firm matches. Size is stated for part of the rows, as once, few or many counts, or as a class when the clone is expanded.

DNA,CDR3,size,D,V,J
TGTGCCAGCGGTCGGTCGGGACAGGCGCCCGGGGCCCTCCACTTT,CASGRSGQAPGALHF,NA,TRBD1,TRBV27,TRBJ1-6
TGCGCCAGCAGCGTGGGACTAGCGGGGGGTATAGATACGCAGTATTTT,CASSVGLAGGIDTQYF,NA,TRBD2,TRBV5-1,TRBJ2-3
TGTGCCAGCAGTGACAGCACCTATGGCTACACCTTC,CASSDSTYGYTF,NA,NA,TRBV12-3/TRBV12-4,TRBJ1-2
TGTGCCAGCAGTATACAGGGGGCGACCGGGGAGCTGTTTTTT,CASSIQGATGELFF,few,TRBD1,TRBV27,TRBJ2-2
TGTGCCAGCAGTTTTTCCTTAGGGGGCTACGAGCAGTACTTC,CASSFSLGGYEQYF,NA,NA,TRBV27,TRBJ2-7
TGCGCCAGCAGCTTGGGGGCTAGCGGGGCCTACGAGCAGTACTTC,CASSLGASGAYEQYF,NA,TRBD2,TRBV5-1,TRBJ2-7
TGTGCCACCAGCAGAGATTCAGGACTAGCCTACAATGAGCAGTTCTTC,CATSRDSGLAYNEQFF,few,TRBD2,TRBV15,TRBJ2-1
TGTGCCAGCAGCTTAGTGGGTAGCGGGATGGATACGCAGTATTTT,CASSLVGSGMDTQYF,NA,TRBD2,TRBV5-6,TRBJ2-3
TGTGCCAGCTCGCCCAAGGGACTAGCGGGGGTCGGAGCCACCGGGGAGCTGTTTTTT,CASSPKGLAGVGATGELFF,NA,TRBD2,TRBV18,TRBJ2-2
TGTGCCAGCAGCTCCCGGGACACCGATCAGCCCCAGCATTTT,CASSSRDTDQPQHF,NA,NA,TRBV11-2,TRBJ1-5
TGTGCCAGCAGCGTCCCCCCTAGATATGGACAGTACTACGAGCAGTACTTC,CASSVPPRYGQYYEQYF,NA,NA,TRBV28,TRBJ2-7
TGCGCCAGCAGCTTAAGGAGGGAGGGCACCGGGGAGCTGTTTTTT,CASSLRREGTGELFF,NA,TRBD2,TRBV5-1,TRBJ2-2
TGCAGCGCCCGTATGAACACTGAAGCTTTCTTT,CSARMNTEAFF,NA,NA,TRBV29-1,TRBJ1-1
TGCGCCAGCAGCCCACGAGTCAGGAACTATGGCTACACCTTC,CASSPRVRNYGYTF,NA,NA,TRBV4-3,TRBJ1-2
TGTGCCAGTAGTATAGAGGGCAGGGTCGGTCAGCCCCAGCATTTT,CASSIEGRVGQPQHF,NA,NA,TRBV19,TRBJ1-5
TGTGCCAGCAGCTTAAATGAAGCAACTTTCTTT,CASSLNEATFF,NA,NA,TRBV11-2,TRBJ1-1
TGTGCCAGTAGTACACTGACAGTCTCTGGAAACACCATATATTTT,CASSTLTVSGNTIYF,NA,NA,TRBV19,TRBJ1-3
TGTGCCAGCAGTTACTCGCGACAAAGCTCCTACAATGAGCAGTTCTTC,CASSYSRQSSYNEQFF,NA,NA,TRBV6-5,TRBJ2-1
TGCGCCAGCAGAACACTAGCGGGGGGGTCCGAGACCCAGTACTTC,CASRTLAGGSETQYF,NA,TRBD2,TRBV10-2,TRBJ2-5
TGTGCCACCAGTGAGCGCGCCTCATGGAGGACGCAGTATTTT,CATSERASWRTQYF,NA,NA,TRBV24-1,TRBJ2-3
TGTGCCAGCAGCTTACCGGACAGGGGCCGGGATACGCAGTATTTT,CASSLPDRGRDTQYF,once,TRBD1,TRBV5-4,TRBJ2-3
TGTGCCAGCAGTCTGATCCCCGGACTAGCGGGCTACAATGAGCAGTTCTTC,CASSLIPGLAGYNEQFF,NA,TRBD2,TRBV6-6,TRBJ2-1
TGTGCCAGCAGGGTAGGGGGAATGAACACTGAAGCTTTCTTT,CASRVGGMNTEAFF,once,NA,TRBV27,TRBJ1-1
TGTGCCAGCTCACGGACAGGGGGGCGAGAGACCCAGTACTTC,CASSRTGGRETQYF,NA,TRBD1,TRBV11-3,TRBJ2-5
TGTGCCAGCAGCTTGGGAGGGACAGGAGCTTTCTTT,CASSLGGTGAFF,NA,TRBD1,TRBV5-4,TRBJ1-1
TGTGCCAGCTCACTTACTTCCTCTACAGAAAGTGGTAATTCACCCCTCCACTTT,CASSLTSSTESGNSPLHF,few,NA,TRBV18,TRBJ1-6
TGTGCCAGCAGCTCACGGAGCGGGTACGAGCAGTACTTC,CASSSRSGYEQYF,NA,NA,TRBV11-3,TRBJ2-7
TGCGCCAGCAGTGAGTACTCCGTATGGAGCACAGATACGCAGTATTTT,CASSEYSVWSTDTQYF,NA,NA,TRBV10-1,TRBJ2-3
TGTGCCAGCAGGACCTACGGACAGGGGCGAGATTCACCCCTCCACTTT,CASRTYGQGRDSPLHF,few,TRBD1,TRBV6-6,TRBJ1-6
TGTGCCAGCAGTCAGGGGTTGGGCTATGGCTACACCTTC,CASSQGLGYGYTF,NA,NA,TRBV6-4,TRBJ1-2
TGTGCCAGTAGCAACCGGGCAGATACGCAGTATTTT,CASSNRADTQYF,NA,NA,TRBV19,TRBJ2-3
TGCGCCAGCAGCTTGGCGACGGGGAACACTGAAGCTTTCTTT,CASSLATGNTEAFF,NA,NA,TRBV5-1,TRBJ1-1
TGTGCCAGCAGTTACTCGGGACAGCTAAATCAGCCCCAGCATTTT,CASSYSGQLNQPQHF,NA,TRBD1,TRBV6-2/TRBV6-3,TRBJ1-5